This is a list of T cell receptor beta chains from one sample in a study of blood T cell repertoires in COVID-19. Assay: immunoSEQ multiplex PCR; the TCRdb copy retains only in-frame clones and omits some. The sample contains approximately 66,000 clones, around 87% of which appear only once. The sample consisted of peripheral blood. The receptors were gathered from a man in his 60s with acute or convalescent COVID-19. The CDR3 runs from the conserved cysteine through the conserved F or W. A D gene is named only where the DNA matches it firmly. Size is omitted from some rows. Given values are once, few, many or a class for expanded clones.

TRBV10-1,TRBJ2-3,TRBD2,17,few,TGCGCCAGCAGTGAAGGTCGGTCTAGCGGGGAACTCAATACGCAGTATTTT,CASSEGRSSGELNTQYF
TRBV5-1,TRBJ2-7,.,14,.,TGCGCCAGCAGCTCGGGACCCTCGGCGGGGGAGCAGTACTTC,CASSSGPSAGEQYF
TRBV28,TRBJ1-5,TRBD1,14,.,TGTGCCAGCAGTTTACGCCAGGGGGACCAGCCCCAGCATTTT,CASSLRQGDQPQHF
TRBV27,TRBJ1-5,TRBD1,15,.,TGTGCCAGCAGCCTTGGGACAGCTTCTCAGCAGCCCCAGCATTTT,CASSLGTASQQPQHF
TRBV10-3,TRBJ2-1,TRBD2,16,.,TGTGCCACCCGTGGTAGTAGCGGGGCATTTTACAATGAGCAGTTCTTC,CATRGSSGAFYNEQFF
TRBV7-2,TRBJ2-7,.,13,.,TGTGCCAGCAGCTTAGACAGAACTTACGAGCAGTACTTC,CASSLDRTYEQYF
TRBV3-1/TRBV3-2,TRBJ1-1,.,15,.,TGTGCCAGCAGCCAAGGAAGCACGTCGAACACTGAAGCTTTCTTT,CASSQGSTSNTEAFF
TRBV4-2,TRBJ2-2,.,15,.,TGTGCCAGCAGCCTAGTTCTCAGGGGCACCGGGGAGCTGTTTTTT,CASSLVLRGTGELFF
TRBV11-2,TRBJ1-2,TRBD1,16,.,TGTGCCAGCAGCTCCCTGCAGGGACAGGGGCTCTATGGCTACACCTTC,CASSSLQGQGLYGYTF
TRBV5-6,TRBJ2-7,TRBD1,13,.,TGTGCCAGCAAAGGACAGGGGACCTACGAGCAGTACTTC,CASKGQGTYEQYF
TRBV5-6,TRBJ2-2,.,14,once,TGTGCCAGCAGCTCGAGCGTTGACACCGGGGAGCTGTTTTTT,CASSSSVDTGELFF
TRBV5-1,TRBJ2-1,.,13,once,TGCGCCAGCAGCCCAATCGGGCGGGGAGAGCAGTTCTTC,CASSPIGRGEQFF
TRBV2,TRBJ2-3,TRBD2,17,.,TGTGCCAGCAGTCCGGGTAGAATAGCGGGGGTGGTAGATACGCAGTATTTT,CASSPGRIAGVVDTQYF
TRBV12-3/TRBV12-4,TRBJ2-1,.,13,.,TGTGCCAGCAGTTTAGTCAGGGCGGATGAGCAGTTCTTC,CASSLVRADEQFF
TRBV5-1,TRBJ2-3,.,15,.,TGCGCCAGCAGCTTGTGGCAGGGGAGCACAGATACGCAGTATTTT,CASSLWQGSTDTQYF